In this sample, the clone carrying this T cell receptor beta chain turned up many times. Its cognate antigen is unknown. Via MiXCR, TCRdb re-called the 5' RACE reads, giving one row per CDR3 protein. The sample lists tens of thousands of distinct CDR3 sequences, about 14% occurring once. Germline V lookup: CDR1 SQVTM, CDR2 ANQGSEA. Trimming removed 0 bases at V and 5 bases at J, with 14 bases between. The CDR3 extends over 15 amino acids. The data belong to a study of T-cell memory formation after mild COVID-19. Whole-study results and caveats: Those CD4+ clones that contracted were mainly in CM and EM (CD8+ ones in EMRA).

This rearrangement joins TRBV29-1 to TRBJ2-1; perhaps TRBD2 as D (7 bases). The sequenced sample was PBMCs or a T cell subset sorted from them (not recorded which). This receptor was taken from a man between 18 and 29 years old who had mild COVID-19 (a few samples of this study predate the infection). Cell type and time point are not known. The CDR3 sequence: CSVEESGGLNNEQFF. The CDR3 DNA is TGCAGCGTTGAAGAGTCGGGGGGCTTAAACAATGAGCAGTTCTTC.